This T cell receptor (beta chain) was documented in a study of blood T cell repertoires in COVID-19. Background on the study: Whether acute or convalescent, the COVID-19 samples came from the United States, Italy and Spain.

The CDR3 extends over 15 amino acids. The germline CDR1 and CDR2 sequences are SEHNR and FQNEAQ (reference sequence). Trimming removed 5 bases from V and 1 base from J; junction bases left unmatched: 4. Assay: immunoSEQ multiplex PCR; the TCRdb copy retains only in-frame clones and omits some. Of about 6,000 clones listed, 88% were seen once; the top ten hold around 6.7%. The chain joins TRBV7-9 to TRBJ2-5, with TRBD2 matching 10 bases. The clonotype comes from a human donor in a cohort sampled during active COVID-19. Sample: peripheral blood. CDR3 loop: CASSPLAGSQETQYF. As DNA, the CDR3 is TGTGCCAGCAGCCCACTAGCGGGGAGCCAAGAGACCCAGTACTTC.